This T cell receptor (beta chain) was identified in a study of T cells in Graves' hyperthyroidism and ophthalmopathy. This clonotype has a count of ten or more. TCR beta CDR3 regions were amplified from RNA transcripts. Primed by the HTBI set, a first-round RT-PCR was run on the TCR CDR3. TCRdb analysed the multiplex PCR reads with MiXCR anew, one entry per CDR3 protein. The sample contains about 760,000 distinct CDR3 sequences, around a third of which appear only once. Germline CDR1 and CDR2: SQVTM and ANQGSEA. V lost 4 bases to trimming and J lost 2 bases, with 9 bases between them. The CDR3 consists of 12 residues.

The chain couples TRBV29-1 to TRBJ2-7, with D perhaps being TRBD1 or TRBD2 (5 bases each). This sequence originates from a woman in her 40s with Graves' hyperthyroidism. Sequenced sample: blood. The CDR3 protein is CSVGDATYEQYF. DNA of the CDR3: TGCAGCGTTGGGGACGCCACCTACGAGCAGTACTTC.